This entry is about one T cell receptor (beta chain). Its specificity is not known. The source of the sample is a study of T-cell memory formation after mild COVID-19. Study information: TCR clusters were largely donor specific. Study-level points and caveats: Contracting CD4+ clones sat mainly in CM and EM; CD8+ in EMRA.

TCRdb ran MiXCR on the 5' RACE reads and lists one entry per CDR3 protein. The sample has tens of thousands of distinct CDR3 sequences; approximately 15% are singletons. This CDR3 contains 17 residues. In germline, CDR1 is SEHNR, CDR2 FQNEAQ (reference sequence). V lost 5 bases to trimming and J lost 4 bases; unmatched junction nucleotides: 8. This rearrangement joins TRBV7-9 to TRBJ2-1; 13 bases fit TRBD2. The sequenced material came from PBMCs or a T cell subset sorted from them (not recorded which). This receptor was taken from a man between 18 and 35 years old who had mild COVID-19 (a few samples of this study predate the infection). Cell type and time point are not known. The CDR3 is CASSPRLAGGRYNEQFF. The CDR3 DNA is TGTGCCAGCAGCCCTAGACTAGCGGGGGGTCGATACAATGAGCAGTTCTTC. Complete variable domain (other parts from reference TRBV7-9 and TRBJ2-1): DTGVSQNPRHKITKRGQNVTFRCDPISEHNRLYWYRQTLGQGPEFLTYFQNEAQLEKSRLLSDRFSAERPKGSFSTLEIQRTEQGDSAMYLCASSPRLAGGRYNEQFFGPGTRLTVL.